This T cell receptor beta chain was captured in a study of cytomegalovirus exposure and HLA in healthy donors. Study-wide background: The study's early data release held tens of millions of unique TCRs from HLA-typed donors.

It was with 60 Vbeta and 13 Jbeta primers that the PCR ran. Data came from immunoSEQ multiplex PCR; TCRdb stores just in-frame clones and leaves some out. The sample consists of 90,000 or so clones, approximately 71% of them appearing once. This receptor was taken from a woman aged 18-35 years in good health and CMV-seropositive. The sequenced material came from PBMCs.

The CDR3 reads CASSLKLAGTGTFPLHF. Here the CDR3 DNA reads TGTGCCAGCAGTTTGAAATTGGCCGGGACAGGGACCTTCCCCCTCCACTTT. The chain has TRBV27 and TRBJ1-6, with 9 nucleotides matching TRBD1. Germline CDR1 and CDR2: MNHEY and SMNVEV (reference sequence). The CDR3 length is 17 residues. Unmatched junction bases numbered 16, after V lost 3 bases and J lost 13 bases.